These 26 T cell receptor beta chains were all obtained from the same sample, sequenced in a study of blood T cell repertoires in COVID-19. Libraries were prepared by immunoSEQ multiplex PCR; TCRdb keeps only in-frame clonotypes and omits some of them. The sample shows approximately 140,000 clones, roughly 82% of them seen only once. The sequencing input was peripheral blood. All receptors derive from a man older than 75 with acute or convalescent COVID-19.

The chain carries TRBV27 and TRBJ2-7, with D possibly being TRBD1 (6 bases). Trimming removed 10 bases at V and 3 bases at J, with 19 bases between. The CDR3 runs 14 residues. Germline-derived CDR1 and CDR2 are MNHEY and SMNVEV (reference sequence). CDR3 in amino acids: CANPPTGSGYEQYF. CDR3 coding DNA: TGTGCCAACCCCCCTACAGGGTCAGGCTACGAGCAGTACTTC.

The rearrangement links TRBV28 to TRBJ2-7; possible D gene TRBD1, 6 bases. This CDR3 is built from 13 residues. Germline values: CDR1 MDHEN, CDR2 SYDVKM. Trimming removed 7 bases at V and 2 bases at J, with 12 bases between. CDR3 DNA: TGTGCCAGCAAACAGGGAGCGACCTACGAGCAGTACTTC. Amino acid sequence: CASKQGATYEQYF.

The chain links TRBV5-4 to TRBJ2-1; tentatively, D is TRBD2 (5 bases). Germline V lookup: CDR1 SGHNT, CDR2 YYREEE (reference sequence). V was trimmed by 0 bases and J by 1 base, leaving 14 bases between them. The CDR3 has 17 amino acids. CDR3 in amino acids: CASSLEFWTGSYNEQFF. The CDR3 DNA reads TGTGCCAGCAGCTTGGAATTCTGGACGGGATCCTACAATGAGCAGTTCTTC.

The V gene is TRBV6-1, the J gene TRBJ2-3; 10 bases agree with TRBD2. CDR1 and CDR2 from the germline V gene are MNHNS and SASEGT. V trimming: 1 base; J trimming: 4 bases; junction bases outside the gene matches: 2. The CDR3 consists of 15 residues. The CDR3 DNA reads TGTGCCAGCAGTGAAGGACTAGCGGGCGCAGATACGCAGTATTTT. Translation: CASSEGLAGADTQYF.

This clone was recorded once. The genes are TRBV7-3 and TRBJ2-3; D is unclear. Germline CDR1 is SGHTA and CDR2 is FQGTGA. The CDR3 totals 13 residues. Between the trimmed V and J ends, which lost 3 bases and 5 bases, there was a span of 9 bases. The CDR3 sequence: CASSFGGGDTQYF. The DNA for the CDR3 is TGTGCCAGCAGCTTTGGCGGTGGAGATACGCAGTATTTT.

The chain combines TRBV5-1 with TRBJ1-1; 8 nucleotides match TRBD1. Trimming removed 1 base from V and 2 bases from J; junction bases left unmatched: 4. This CDR3 contains 15 residues. The germline V gene has CDR1 SGHRS and CDR2 YFSETQ. The CDR3 DNA reads as TGCGCCAGCAGCTTGTCGGACAGGGTCAACACTGAAGCTTTCTTT. This sequence encodes CASSLSDRVNTEAFF.

This clone has more than one count but fewer than ten. V and J are TRBV10-2 and TRBJ2-7; 9 bases align to TRBD1. With 4 bases clipped from V and 3 bases from J, the junction kept 4 bases outside the gene matches. The CDR3 runs to 14 residues. From germline, CDR1 is WSHSY and CDR2 SAAADI. The CDR3, as DNA: TGCGCCAGCAGTGCCGGGACAGGGATCTACGAGCAGTACTTC. Translating it yields CASSAGTGIYEQYF.

The chain is built from TRBV5-6 and TRBJ2-5, with D uncertain. Trimming took 1 base from V and 2 from J, leaving 15 bases between them. CDR1 and CDR2 (germline): SGHDT, YYEEEE. The CDR3 runs to 16 residues. The CDR3 region is CASSLISGGQQETQYF. The CDR3 nucleotides read TGTGCCAGCAGCTTGATTAGTGGTGGGCAGCAAGAGACCCAGTACTTC.

The chain uses TRBV5-1 and TRBJ2-5; D call uncertain. The V gene's germline CDR1 is SGHRS and CDR2 YFSETQ. CDR3 length: 15 residues. Trimming took off 1 base at V and 0 bases at J, with 10 bases between the two ends. CDR3 residues: CASSLQAPYQETQYF. As DNA, the CDR3 is TGCGCCAGCAGCTTGCAGGCCCCGTACCAAGAGACCCAGTACTTC.

The J gene is TRBJ1-3, the V gene TRBV9; D not certain. Germline loops: CDR1 SGDLS, CDR2 YYNGEE. The V gene lost 4 bases and the J gene lost 0 bases, with 5 bases spanning the gap. The CDR3 has 13 residues. DNA of the CDR3: TGTGCCAGCAGCCCGAGCTCTGGAAACACCATATATTTT. Translating gives CASSPSSGNTIYF.

This clone has more than one count but fewer than ten. The rearrangement links TRBV6-2 or TRBV6-3 to TRBJ1-2, with D tentatively TRBD1 (5 bases). The CDR3 covers 12 residues. CDR1 and CDR2 from the germline V gene are MNHEY and SVGEGT. The V end was cut by 5 bases, the J end by 3 bases, with 7 bases between. CDR3 DNA sequence: TGTGCCAGCAGTCCACAGGACTATGGCTACACCTTC. This gives the protein CASSPQDYGYTF.

This clone counts as medium-sized. This sequence joins TRBV4-2 and TRBJ1-2; D unclear. Trimming took 0 bases from V and 0 from J, leaving 5 bases between them. The V gene's germline CDR1 is LGHNA and CDR2 YNFKEQ. The CDR3 spans 14 residues. This CDR3 is CASSQDFTNYGYTF. DNA of the CDR3: TGTGCCAGCAGCCAAGATTTTACTAACTATGGCTACACCTTC.

This chain connects TRBV7-9 to TRBJ1-1, with 8 bases aligning to TRBD1. Trimming at V came to 5 bases and at J to 1 base, leaving 3 bases not matched to a gene. Germline CDR1 is SEHNR and CDR2 is FQNEAQ (reference sequence). The CDR3 is 14 residues long. The CDR3 loop is CASSAGQANTEAFF. CDR3 DNA sequence: TGTGCCAGCAGCGCGGGACAGGCGAACACTGAAGCTTTCTTT.

The chain recombines TRBV11-3 with TRBJ2-2; D uncertain. V was cut by 4 bases and J by 2 bases, with 5 bases left in between. Germline values: CDR1 SGHNT, CDR2 YENEEA. The CDR3 covers 13 residues. CDR3: CASSSRNTGELFF. In DNA, the CDR3 is TGTGCCAGCAGCTCCAGAAACACCGGGGAGCTGTTTTTT.

The chain carries TRBV15 and TRBJ2-2; TRBD2 is a possible D gene (6 bases). CDR3 length: 13 residues. The germline gives CDR1 LNHNV, CDR2 YYDKDF (reference sequence). V was clipped by 7 bases and J by 4 bases, with 10 bases between them. For the CDR3, the DNA is TGTGCCACCACCGCGGGAACCACCGGGGAGCTGTTTTTT. It specifies CATTAGTTGELFF.

The genes are TRBV4-2 and TRBJ2-7, with D hard to call. Germline-derived CDR1 and CDR2 are LGHNA and YNFKEQ. CDR3 length: 13 amino acids. The V end was cut by 2 bases, the J end by 4 bases, with 9 bases between. The CDR3 DNA reads as TGTGCCAGCAGCCAAAGCGTGACGTACGAGCAGTACTTC. Translation: CASSQSVTYEQYF.

The V gene is TRBV5-1, the J gene TRBJ2-3; TRBD2 aligns across 11 bases. Per the germline V gene, CDR1 is SGHRS and CDR2 is YFSETQ. The CDR3 has 16 residues. V lost 4 bases and J lost 1; bases outside the gene matches: 5. CDR3 DNA sequence: TGCGCCAGCAGCGTCCAGACTAGCGGGGGCACAGATACGCAGTATTTT. Translation: CASSVQTSGGTDTQYF. Full variable domain (remainder filled in from reference TRBV5-1 and TRBJ2-3): KAGVTQTPRYLIKTRGQQVTLSCSPISGHRSVSWYQQTPGQGLQFLFEYFSETQRNKGNFPGRFSGRQFSNSRSEMNVSTLELGDSALYLCASSVQTSGGTDTQYFGPGTRLTVL.

This clone was counted a single time. This chain joins TRBV2 and TRBJ2-7; tentatively, D is TRBD1 (6 bases). The V gene's germline CDR1 is SNHLY and CDR2 FYNNEI. V gave up 7 bases and J gave up 2 bases, with 18 bases separating them. CDR3 length equals 15 residues. DNA for the CDR3: TGTGCCAGCATCAGAGACAGGCGCGCCGCCTACGAGCAGTACTTC. Protein sequence: CASIRDRRAAYEQYF.

This clone was picked up one time. The gene calls are TRBV7-9 and TRBJ2-5, with D unclear. Trimming took 1 base from V and 6 from J, leaving 6 bases between them. Germline V gives CDR1 SEHNR, CDR2 FQNEAQ (reference sequence). CDR3 length: 12 residues. CDR3 nucleotides: TGTGCCAGCAGCTTAGACATGAAGACCCAGTACTTC. Amino acids: CASSLDMKTQYF.

The chain recombines TRBV7-9 with TRBJ1-2, with TRBD1 identical over 7 bases. Unmatched junction bases numbered 22, after V lost 5 bases and J lost 1 base. This CDR3 is 20 amino acids long. Germline-derived CDR1 and CDR2 are SEHNR and FQNEAQ (reference sequence). The CDR3: CASSKYFSPGQQAINYGYTF. The DNA for the CDR3 is TGTGCCAGCAGCAAGTATTTTAGTCCGGGACAGCAAGCCATTAACTATGGCTACACCTTC.

This clone was recorded once. V gene TRBV3-1 (or the pseudogene TRBV3-2) combines with J gene TRBJ1-2; a weak D match, TRBD1 (5 bases). The CDR3 contains 13 residues. The V and J ends lost 0 bases and 4 bases respectively, with 6 bases between them. Per the germline V gene, CDR1 is LGHDT and CDR2 is YNNKEL (reference sequence). The CDR3 is CASSQDRGYGYTF. DNA for the CDR3: TGTGCCAGCAGCCAAGATAGGGGCTATGGCTACACCTTC.

The V call is TRBV29-1, the J call TRBJ2-6, with D maybe TRBD1 (5 bases). V was cut by 8 bases and J by 1 base, with 12 bases left in between. Per the germline V gene, CDR1 is SQVTM and CDR2 is ANQGSEA. The CDR3 has 14 amino acids. The CDR3 region has the DNA TGCAGCACCTCAGACAGTTCTGGGGCCAACGTCCTGACTTTC. Amino acid sequence: CSTSDSSGANVLTF.

This rearrangement joins TRBV19 to TRBJ1-5, with D uncertain. Germline values: CDR1 LNHDA, CDR2 SQIVND (reference sequence). The CDR3 is 15 residues long. V lost 4 bases to trimming and J lost 0 bases, with 10 bases between them. In DNA form, the CDR3 reads TGTGCCAGTAGTAGTAACGGAGGTAGCAATCAGCCCCAGCATTTT. Amino acid sequence: CASSSNGGSNQPQHF. Combining the CDR3 with reference TRBV19 and TRBJ1-5 gives the whole variable domain DGGITQSPKYLFRKEGQNVTLSCEQNLNHDAMYWYRQDPGQGLRLIYYSQIVNDFQKGDIAEGYSVSREKKESFPLTVTSAQKNPTAFYLCASSSNGGSNQPQHFGDGTRLSIL.

This sequence joins TRBV19 and TRBJ1-5; 7 nucleotides match TRBD1. Germline assignment: CDR1 LNHDA and CDR2 SQIVND (reference sequence). The CDR3 runs to 15 residues. V shed 1 base, J shed 2 bases, and the junction held 2 bases outside the gene matches. CDR3 region: CASSIAGQGNQPQHF. CDR3 coding DNA: TGTGCCAGTAGTATAGCCGGACAGGGCAATCAGCCCCAGCATTTT.

The chain has TRBV20-1 and TRBJ1-2; D remains unclear. This CDR3 region has 11 residues. Germline lookup yields CDR1 DFQATT and CDR2 SNEGSKA (reference sequence). The V end was cut by 2 bases, the J end by 5 bases, with 6 bases between. The CDR3 region is CSARLPYGYTF. The CDR3 DNA reads as TGCAGTGCTAGACTCCCGTATGGCTACACCTTC.

The chain uses TRBV13 and TRBJ2-5; D perhaps matches TRBD1 (5 bases). From germline, CDR1 is PRHDT and CDR2 FYEKMQ (reference sequence). Trimming took off 5 bases at V and 5 bases at J, with 12 bases between the two ends. This CDR3 has 13 residues. As DNA, the CDR3 is TGTGCCAGCAGCCCAGGGAAGGTGGAGACCCAGTACTTC. Translation gives CASSPGKVETQYF.